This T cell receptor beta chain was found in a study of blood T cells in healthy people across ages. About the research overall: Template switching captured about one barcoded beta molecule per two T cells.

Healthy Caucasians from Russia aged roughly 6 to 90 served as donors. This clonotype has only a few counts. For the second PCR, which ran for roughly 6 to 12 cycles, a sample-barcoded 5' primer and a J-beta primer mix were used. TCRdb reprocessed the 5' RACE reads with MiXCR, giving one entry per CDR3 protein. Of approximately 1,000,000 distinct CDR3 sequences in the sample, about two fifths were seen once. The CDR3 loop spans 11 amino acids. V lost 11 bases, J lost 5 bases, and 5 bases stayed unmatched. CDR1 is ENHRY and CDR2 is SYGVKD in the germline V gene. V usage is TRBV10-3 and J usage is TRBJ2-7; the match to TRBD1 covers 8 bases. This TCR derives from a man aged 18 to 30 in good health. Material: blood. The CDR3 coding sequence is TGTGCCGGGACAGGTCCTAACGAGCAGTACTTC. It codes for CAGTGPNEQYF.